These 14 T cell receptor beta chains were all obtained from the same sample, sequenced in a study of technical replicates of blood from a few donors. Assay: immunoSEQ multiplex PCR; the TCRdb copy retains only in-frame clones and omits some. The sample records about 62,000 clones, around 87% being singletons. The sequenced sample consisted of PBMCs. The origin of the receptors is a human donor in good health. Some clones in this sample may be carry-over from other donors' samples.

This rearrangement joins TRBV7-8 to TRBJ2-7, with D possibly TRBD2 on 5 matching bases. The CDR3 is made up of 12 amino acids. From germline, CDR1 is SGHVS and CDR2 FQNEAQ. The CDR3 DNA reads TGTGCGGCGGGTACATCCTCCTACGAGCAGTACTTC. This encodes CAAGTSSYEQYF.

CDR3 region: CASNQGYEQYF. The CDR3 DNA follows: TGTGCCAGCAATCAGGGGTACGAGCAGTACTTC. V and J are TRBV6-6 and TRBJ2-7; TRBD1 is a possible D gene (6 bases). The germline CDR1 and CDR2 sequences are MNHNY and SVGAGI (reference sequence). This CDR3 has 11 amino acids. Trimming pared 7 bases from V and 4 bases from J, leaving 8 bases between.

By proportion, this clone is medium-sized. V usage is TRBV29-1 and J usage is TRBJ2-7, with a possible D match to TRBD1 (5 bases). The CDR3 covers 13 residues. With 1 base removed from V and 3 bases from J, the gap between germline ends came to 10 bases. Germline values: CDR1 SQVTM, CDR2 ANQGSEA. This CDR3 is CSVEVQANYEQYF. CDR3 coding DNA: TGCAGCGTTGAAGTACAGGCGAACTACGAGCAGTACTTC.

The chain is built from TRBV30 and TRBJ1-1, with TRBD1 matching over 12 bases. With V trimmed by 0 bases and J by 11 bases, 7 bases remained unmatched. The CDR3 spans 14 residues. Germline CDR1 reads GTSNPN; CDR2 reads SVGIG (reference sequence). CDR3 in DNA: TGTGCCTGGAGTGTTGACGGGACAGGGGGCCTGGCTTTCTTT. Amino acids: CAWSVDGTGGLAFF.

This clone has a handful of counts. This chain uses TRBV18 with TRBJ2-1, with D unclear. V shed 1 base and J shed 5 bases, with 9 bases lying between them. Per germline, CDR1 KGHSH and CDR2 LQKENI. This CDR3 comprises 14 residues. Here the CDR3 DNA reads TGTGCCAGCTCACCACTTCCGGAGAACAATGAGCAGTTCTTC. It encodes CASSPLPENNEQFF.

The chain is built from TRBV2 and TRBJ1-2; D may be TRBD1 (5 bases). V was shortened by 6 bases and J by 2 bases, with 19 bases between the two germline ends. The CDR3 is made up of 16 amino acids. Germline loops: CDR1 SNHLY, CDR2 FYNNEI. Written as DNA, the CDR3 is TGTGCCAGCAGCCCTGCGGCGGCCGGGGGAAACTATGGCTACACCTTC. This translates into CASSPAAAGGNYGYTF.

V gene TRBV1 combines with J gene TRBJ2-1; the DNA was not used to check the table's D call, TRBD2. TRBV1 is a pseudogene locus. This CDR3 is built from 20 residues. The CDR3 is CTSGRDKGSGLAGGGNEQFF. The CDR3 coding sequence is TGCACCAGCGGCCGGGACAAGGGATCCGGACTAGCGGGAGGAGGTAATGAGCAGTTCTTC.

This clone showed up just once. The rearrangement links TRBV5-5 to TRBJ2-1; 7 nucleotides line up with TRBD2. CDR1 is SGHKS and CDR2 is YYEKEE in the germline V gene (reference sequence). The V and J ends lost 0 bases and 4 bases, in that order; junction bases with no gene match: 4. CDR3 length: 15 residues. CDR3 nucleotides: TGTGCCAGCAGCTTGGAACTAGCGCCTTACAATGAGCAGTTCTTC. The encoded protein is CASSLELAPYNEQFF.

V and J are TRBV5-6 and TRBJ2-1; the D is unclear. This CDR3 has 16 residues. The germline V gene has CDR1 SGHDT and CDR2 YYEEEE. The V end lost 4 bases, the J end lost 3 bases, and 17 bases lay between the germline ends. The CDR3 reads CASSPWLVTSYNEQFF. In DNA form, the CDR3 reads TGTGCCAGCAGCCCGTGGTTGGTCACGAGCTACAATGAGCAGTTCTTC.

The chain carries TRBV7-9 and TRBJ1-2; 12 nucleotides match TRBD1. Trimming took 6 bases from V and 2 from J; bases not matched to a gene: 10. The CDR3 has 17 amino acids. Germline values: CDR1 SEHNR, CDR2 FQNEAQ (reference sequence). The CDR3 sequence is CASSPTLGTGGNYGYTF. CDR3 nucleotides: TGTGCCAGCAGTCCTACACTGGGGACAGGGGGCAACTATGGCTACACCTTC.

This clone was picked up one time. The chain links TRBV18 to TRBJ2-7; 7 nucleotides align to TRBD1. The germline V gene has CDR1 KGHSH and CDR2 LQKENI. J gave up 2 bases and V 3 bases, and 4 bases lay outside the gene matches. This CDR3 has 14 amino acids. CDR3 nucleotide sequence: TGTGCCAGCTCACCCCGGGACAGAGCCTACGAGCAGTACTTC. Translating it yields CASSPRDRAYEQYF.

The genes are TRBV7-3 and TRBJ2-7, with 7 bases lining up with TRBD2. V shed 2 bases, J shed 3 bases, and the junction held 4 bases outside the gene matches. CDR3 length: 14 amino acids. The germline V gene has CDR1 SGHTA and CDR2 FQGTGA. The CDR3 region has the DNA TGTGCCAGCAGCTTATATGGCGGGAGCTACGAGCAGTACTTC. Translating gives CASSLYGGSYEQYF.

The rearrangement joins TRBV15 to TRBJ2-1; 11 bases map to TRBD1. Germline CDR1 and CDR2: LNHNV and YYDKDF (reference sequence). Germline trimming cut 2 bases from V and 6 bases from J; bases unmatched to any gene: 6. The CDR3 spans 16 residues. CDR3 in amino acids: CATSRQIGTGGNEQFF. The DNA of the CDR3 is TGTGCCACCAGCAGACAAATCGGGACAGGGGGCAATGAGCAGTTCTTC.

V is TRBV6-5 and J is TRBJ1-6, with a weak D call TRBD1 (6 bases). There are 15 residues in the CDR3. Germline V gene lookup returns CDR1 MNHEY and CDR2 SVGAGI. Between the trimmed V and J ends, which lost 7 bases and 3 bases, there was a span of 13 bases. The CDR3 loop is CASMKDSLYNSPLHF. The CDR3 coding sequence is TGTGCCAGCATGAAGGACAGCCTCTATAATTCACCCCTCCACTTT.